A selection of T cell receptor beta chains follows, all from one sample in a study of spatial heterogeneity in lung cancer. A single record per CDR3 protein comes from TCRdb applying MiXCR to the 5' RACE reads. The table has 25,000 or so distinct CDR3 sequences, 5% to 6.5% seen once; the top ten hold 20% to 25%. Sequences were derived from PBMCs, sampled at follow-up. These receptors were collected from a male donor with early-stage non-small cell lung cancer. Both conserved end residues are part of each CDR3. The D gene is left open where the match is weak. A row's size may be missing; if present it is once, few, many or a size class.

j_call | v_call | clone_size | d_call | cdr3_aa | cdr3_nt
TRBJ1-2 | TRBV30 | many | . | CAWGTNYGYTF | TGTGCCTGGGGGACAAACTATGGCTACACCTTC
TRBJ1-5 | TRBV29-1 | few | TRBD1 | CSGGQGGNQPQHF | TGCAGCGGGGGACAGGGGGGGAATCAGCCCCAGCATTTT
TRBJ1-1 | TRBV20-1 | . | . | CSAGRDPNTEAFF | TGCAGTGCTGGCCGGGACCCGAACACTGAAGCTTTCTTT
TRBJ1-6 | TRBV10-3 | once | . | CAIKRDESSPLHF | TGTGCCATAAAAAGGGACGAAAGTTCACCCCTCCACTTT
TRBJ1-3 | TRBV7-9 | many | TRBD1 | CASSTSPAGGLERPGNTIYF | TGTGCCAGCAGCACAAGCCCCGCAGGGGGTCTTGAGCGGCCGGGAAACACCATATATTTT
TRBJ2-7 | TRBV7-9 | . | . | CASSRGPLYF | TGTGCCAGCAGCCGAGGACCCCTGTACTTC
TRBJ2-5 | TRBV5-1 | many | . | CASSLAGTPQETQYF | TGCGCCAGCAGCTTGGCGGGGACCCCCCAAGAGACCCAGTACTTC
TRBJ2-1 | TRBV4-2 | many | TRBD2 | CASSLNLAGVYNEQFF | TGTGCCAGCAGCCTTAACCTAGCGGGAGTCTACAATGAGCAGTTCTTC
TRBJ2-7 | TRBV6-1 | . | . | CASSESLTQLEQYF | TGTGCCAGCAGTGAAAGCTTGACACAATTGGAGCAGTACTTC
TRBJ2-4 | TRBV6-5 | few | . | CASSYPGAGGKNIQYF | TGTGCCAGCAGTTATCCAGGGGCAGGAGGCAAAAACATTCAGTACTTC
TRBJ2-3 | TRBV2 | many | . | CASSEEVLVYGTDTQYF | TGTGCCAGCAGTGAAGAGGTACTAGTGTATGGCACAGATACGCAGTATTTT
TRBJ1-6 | TRBV12-3/TRBV12-4 | many | TRBD1 | CASSFRGQVNSPLHF | TGTGCCAGCAGTTTTCGGGGACAGGTTAATTCACCCCTCCACTTT
TRBJ2-1 | TRBV5-1 | few | . | CASSLVTGFGNEQFF | TGCGCCAGCAGCTTGGTTACAGGGTTTGGCAATGAGCAGTTCTTC
TRBJ2-7 | TRBV27 | . | . | CASSLFGRGRRIGAYEQYF | TGTGCCAGCAGTTTATTTGGGCGTGGTCGGCGGATCGGAGCCTACGAGCAGTACTTC
TRBJ1-1 | TRBV14 | many | TRBD1 | CASSPRTGPEAFF | TGTGCCAGCAGCCCCCGGACAGGGCCTGAAGCTTTCTTT
TRBJ1-1 | TRBV20-1 | . | TRBD1 | CSANRGQLGEAFF | TGCAGTGCGAACAGGGGGCAGCTTGGTGAAGCTTTCTTT
TRBJ2-5 | TRBV9 | . | . | CASSEGSEKETQYF | TGTGCCAGCAGCGAGGGATCGGAGAAAGAGACCCAGTACTTC
TRBJ2-7 | TRBV15 | few | . | CATSRSTDEQYF | TGTGCCACCAGCAGATCGACGGACGAGCAGTACTTC